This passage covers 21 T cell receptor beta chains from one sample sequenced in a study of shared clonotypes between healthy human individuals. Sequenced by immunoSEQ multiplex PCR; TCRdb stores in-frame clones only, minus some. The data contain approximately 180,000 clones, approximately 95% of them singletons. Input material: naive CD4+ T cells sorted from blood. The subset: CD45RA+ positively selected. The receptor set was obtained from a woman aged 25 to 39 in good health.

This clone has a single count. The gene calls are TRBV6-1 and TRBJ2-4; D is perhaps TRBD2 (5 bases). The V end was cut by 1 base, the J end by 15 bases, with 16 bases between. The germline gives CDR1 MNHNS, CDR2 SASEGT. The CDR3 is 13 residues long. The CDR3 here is CASSEGEGGGGYF. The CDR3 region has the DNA TGTGCCAGCAGTGAAGGAGAGGGCGGTGGCGGGTACTTC.

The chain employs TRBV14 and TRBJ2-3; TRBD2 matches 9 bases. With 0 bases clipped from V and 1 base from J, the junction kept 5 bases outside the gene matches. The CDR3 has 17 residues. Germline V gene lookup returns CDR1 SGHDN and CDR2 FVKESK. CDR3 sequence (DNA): TGTGCCAGCAGCCAAGAAGGGTGGACTAGCGGCACAGATACGCAGTATTTT. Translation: CASSQEGWTSGTDTQYF.

CDR3 coding DNA: TGTGCCACTAGCGGGAGTAGGTACGAGCAGTACTTC. This sequence encodes CATSGSRYEQYF. The chain combines TRBV11-2 with TRBJ2-7; 10 nucleotides agree with TRBD2. This CDR3 is 12 amino acids long. CDR1 and CDR2 from the germline V gene are SGHAT and FQNNGV. The J segment lost 4 bases and the V segment lost 10 bases, leaving 4 bases of the junction unmatched.

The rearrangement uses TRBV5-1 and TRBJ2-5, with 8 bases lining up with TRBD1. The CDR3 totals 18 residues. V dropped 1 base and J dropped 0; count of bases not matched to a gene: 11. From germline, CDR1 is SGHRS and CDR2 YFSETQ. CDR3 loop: CASSLRSGTGENQETQYF. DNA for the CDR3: TGCGCCAGCAGCTTGCGATCCGGGACAGGCGAGAACCAAGAGACCCAGTACTTC.

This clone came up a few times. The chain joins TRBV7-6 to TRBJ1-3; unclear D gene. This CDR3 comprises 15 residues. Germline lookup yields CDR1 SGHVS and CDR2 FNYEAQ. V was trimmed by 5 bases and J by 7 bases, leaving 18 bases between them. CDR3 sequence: CASSPVAGSWNTIYF. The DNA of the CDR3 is TGTGCCAGCAGCCCCGTAGCGGGGAGCTGGAACACCATATATTTT.

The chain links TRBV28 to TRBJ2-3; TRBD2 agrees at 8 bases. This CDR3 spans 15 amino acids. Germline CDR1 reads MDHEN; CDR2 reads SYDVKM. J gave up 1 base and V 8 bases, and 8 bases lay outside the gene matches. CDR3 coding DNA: TGTGCCAGCGGGGCAGCGGGAGATGGCACAGATACGCAGTATTTT. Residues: CASGAAGDGTDTQYF.

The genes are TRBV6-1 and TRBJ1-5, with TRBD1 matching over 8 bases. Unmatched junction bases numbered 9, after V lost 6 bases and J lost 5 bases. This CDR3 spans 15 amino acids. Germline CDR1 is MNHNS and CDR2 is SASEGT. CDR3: CASRDGQGWDQPQHF. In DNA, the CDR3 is TGTGCCAGCAGGGACGGACAGGGATGGGATCAGCCCCAGCATTTT.

The CDR3 is CASSGDRAYEQYF. The CDR3 nucleotides are TGCGCCAGCAGTGGGGACAGAGCCTACGAGCAGTACTTC. The chain joins TRBV10-2 to TRBJ2-7; 7 bases are shared with TRBD1. The CDR3 spans 13 residues. Germline V gives CDR1 WSHSY, CDR2 SAAADI. V shed 4 bases, J shed 2 bases, and the junction held 2 bases outside the gene matches.

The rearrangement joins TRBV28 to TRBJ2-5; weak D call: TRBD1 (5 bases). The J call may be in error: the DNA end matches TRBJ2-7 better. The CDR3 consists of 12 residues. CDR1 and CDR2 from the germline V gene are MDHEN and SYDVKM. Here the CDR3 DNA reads TGTGCCAGCAGCCATGACAGCTACGAGCAGTACTTC. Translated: CASSHDSYEQYF.

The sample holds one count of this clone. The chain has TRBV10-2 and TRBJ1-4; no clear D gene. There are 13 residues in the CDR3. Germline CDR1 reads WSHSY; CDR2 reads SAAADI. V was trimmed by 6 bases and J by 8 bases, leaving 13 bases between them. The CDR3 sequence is CASRDGRPEKLFF. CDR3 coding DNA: TGCGCCAGCAGGGATGGGAGGCCCGAAAAACTGTTTTTT.

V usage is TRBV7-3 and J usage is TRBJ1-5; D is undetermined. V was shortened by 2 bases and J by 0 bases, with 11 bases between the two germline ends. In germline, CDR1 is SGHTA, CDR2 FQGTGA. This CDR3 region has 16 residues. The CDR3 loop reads CASSLGPLNSNQPQHF. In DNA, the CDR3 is TGTGCCAGCAGCTTAGGACCGCTGAATAGCAATCAGCCCCAGCATTTT.

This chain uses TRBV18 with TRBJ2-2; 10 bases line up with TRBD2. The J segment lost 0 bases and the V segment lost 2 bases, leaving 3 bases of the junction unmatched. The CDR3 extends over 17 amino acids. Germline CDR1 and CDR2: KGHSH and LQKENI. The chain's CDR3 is CASSPGLAVANTGELFF. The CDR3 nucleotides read TGTGCCAGCTCACCAGGACTAGCGGTCGCGAACACCGGGGAGCTGTTTTTT.

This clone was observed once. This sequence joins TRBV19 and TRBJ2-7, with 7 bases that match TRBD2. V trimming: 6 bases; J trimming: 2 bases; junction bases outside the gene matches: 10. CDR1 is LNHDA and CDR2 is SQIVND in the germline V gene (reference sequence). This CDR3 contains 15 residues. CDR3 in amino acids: CASSPSAGEPYEQYF. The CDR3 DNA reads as TGTGCCAGTAGCCCCTCGGCGGGAGAACCCTACGAGCAGTACTTC.

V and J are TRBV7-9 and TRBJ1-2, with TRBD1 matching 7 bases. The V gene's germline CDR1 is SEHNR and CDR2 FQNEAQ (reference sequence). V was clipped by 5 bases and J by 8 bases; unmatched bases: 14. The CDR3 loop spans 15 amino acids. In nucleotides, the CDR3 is TGTGCCAGCAGCCCCTTACAGGGGCCCGGATCGGGCTACACCTTC. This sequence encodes CASSPLQGPGSGYTF.

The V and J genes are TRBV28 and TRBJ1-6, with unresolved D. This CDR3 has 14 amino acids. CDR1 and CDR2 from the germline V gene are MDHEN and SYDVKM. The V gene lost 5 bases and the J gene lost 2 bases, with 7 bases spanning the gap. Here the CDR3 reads CASSPGTYNSPLHF. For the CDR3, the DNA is TGTGCCAGCAGTCCCGGGACCTATAATTCACCCCTCCACTTT. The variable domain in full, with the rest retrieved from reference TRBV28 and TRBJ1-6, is DVKVTQSSRYLVKRTGEKVFLECVQDMDHENMFWYRQDPGLGLRLIYFSYDVKMKEKGDIPEGYSVSREKKERFSLILESASTNQTSMYLCASSPGTYNSPLHFGNGTRLTVT.

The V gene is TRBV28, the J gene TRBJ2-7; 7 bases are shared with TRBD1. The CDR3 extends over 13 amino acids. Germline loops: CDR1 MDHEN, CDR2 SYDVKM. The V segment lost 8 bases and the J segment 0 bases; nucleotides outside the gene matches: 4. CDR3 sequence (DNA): TGTGCCAGCCTTCGGGACAGCTCCTACGAGCAGTACTTC. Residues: CASLRDSSYEQYF. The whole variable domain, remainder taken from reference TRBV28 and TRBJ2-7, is DVKVTQSSRYLVKRTGEKVFLECVQDMDHENMFWYRQDPGLGLRLIYFSYDVKMKEKGDIPEGYSVSREKKERFSLILESASTNQTSMYLCASLRDSSYEQYFGPGTRLTVT.

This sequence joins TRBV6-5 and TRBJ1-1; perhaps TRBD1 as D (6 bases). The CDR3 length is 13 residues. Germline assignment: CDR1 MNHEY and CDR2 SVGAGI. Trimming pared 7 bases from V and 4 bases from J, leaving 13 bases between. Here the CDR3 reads CASTYREFTEAFF. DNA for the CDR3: TGTGCCAGCACCTACAGGGAATTCACTGAAGCTTTCTTT.

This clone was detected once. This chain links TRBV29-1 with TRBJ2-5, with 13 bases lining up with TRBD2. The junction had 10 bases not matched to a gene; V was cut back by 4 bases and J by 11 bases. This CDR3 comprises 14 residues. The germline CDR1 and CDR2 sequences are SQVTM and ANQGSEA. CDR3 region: CSVGPGLAGEEQYF. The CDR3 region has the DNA TGCAGCGTTGGTCCCGGACTAGCGGGGGAGGAGCAGTACTTC.

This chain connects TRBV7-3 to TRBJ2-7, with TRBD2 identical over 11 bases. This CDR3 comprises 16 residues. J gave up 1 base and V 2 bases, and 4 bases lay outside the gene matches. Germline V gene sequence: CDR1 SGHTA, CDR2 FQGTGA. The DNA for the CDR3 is TGTGCCAGCAGCTTAGGGGGGACTAGCGGATCCTACGAGCAGTACTTC. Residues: CASSLGGTSGSYEQYF.

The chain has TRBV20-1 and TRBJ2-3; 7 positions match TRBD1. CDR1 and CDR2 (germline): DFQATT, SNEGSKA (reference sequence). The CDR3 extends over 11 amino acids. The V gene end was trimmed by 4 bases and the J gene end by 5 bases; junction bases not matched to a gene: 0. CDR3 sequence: CSANRGDTQYF. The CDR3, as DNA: TGCAGTGCTAACAGGGGAGATACGCAGTATTTT.

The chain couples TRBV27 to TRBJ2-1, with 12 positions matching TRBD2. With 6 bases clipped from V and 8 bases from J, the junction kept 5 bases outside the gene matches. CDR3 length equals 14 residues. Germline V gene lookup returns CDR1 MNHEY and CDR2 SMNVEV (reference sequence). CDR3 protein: CASRTSGRRYEQFF. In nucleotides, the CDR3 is TGTGCCAGCAGGACTAGCGGGAGACGGTATGAGCAGTTCTTC.